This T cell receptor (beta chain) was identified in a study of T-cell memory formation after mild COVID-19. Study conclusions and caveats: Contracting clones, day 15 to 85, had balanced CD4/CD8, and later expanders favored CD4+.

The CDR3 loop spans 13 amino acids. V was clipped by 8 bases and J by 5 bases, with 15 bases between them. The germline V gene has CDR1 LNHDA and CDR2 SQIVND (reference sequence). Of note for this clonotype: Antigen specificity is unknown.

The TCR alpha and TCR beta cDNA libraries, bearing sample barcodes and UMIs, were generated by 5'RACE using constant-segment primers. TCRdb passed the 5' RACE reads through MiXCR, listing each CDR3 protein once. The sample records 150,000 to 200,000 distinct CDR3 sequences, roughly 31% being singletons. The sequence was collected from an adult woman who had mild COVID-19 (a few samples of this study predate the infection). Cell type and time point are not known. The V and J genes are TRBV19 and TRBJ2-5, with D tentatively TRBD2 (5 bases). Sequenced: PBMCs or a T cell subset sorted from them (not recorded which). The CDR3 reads CASAGMNGETQYF. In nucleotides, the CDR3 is TGTGCCAGTGCCGGGATGAACGGGGAGACCCAGTACTTC.